Listed below are T cell receptor beta chains from one sample, sequenced in a study of blood T cell repertoires in COVID-19. Method: immunoSEQ multiplex PCR; TCRdb's copy keeps in-frame clones and lacks some. The data hold roughly 50,000 clones, with over 85% observed a single time. What was sequenced was peripheral blood. Every receptor here comes from a man aged 80 or over with acute or convalescent COVID-19. Both conserved end residues are trimmed from each CDR3.

J gene: TRBJ2-1
V gene: TRBV28
CDR3 protein: ASSPTSGILNEQF

J gene: TRBJ1-1
V gene: TRBV18
CDR3 protein: ASSSQLNTEAF

J gene: TRBJ1-6
V gene: TRBV5-1
CDR3 protein: ASSSGQVDNSPLH

J gene: TRBJ2-7
V gene: TRBV7-9
CDR3 protein: ASSTLDRGEQY

J gene: TRBJ1-1
V gene: TRBV5-1
CDR3 protein: ASSSGEIQNTEAF

J gene: TRBJ2-3
V gene: TRBV7-9
CDR3 protein: ASSRLAGAGDTQY

J gene: TRBJ1-1
V gene: TRBV5-5
CDR3 protein: ASSLGRGGRAAF

J gene: TRBJ2-1
V gene: TRBV2
CDR3 protein: ASSELAEQF

J gene: TRBJ2-3
V gene: TRBV19
CDR3 protein: ASSIGPLSLTDTQY

J gene: TRBJ1-1
V gene: TRBV2
CDR3 protein: ASMPTGVGTEAF

J gene: TRBJ1-5
V gene: TRBV2
CDR3 protein: ASSGQGIRQPQH

J gene: TRBJ1-2
V gene: TRBV9
CDR3 protein: ASSPRTGYGYT

J gene: TRBJ1-2
V gene: TRBV5-6
CDR3 protein: ASSLGQVGGYGYT

J gene: TRBJ1-4
V gene: TRBV5-4
CDR3 protein: ASSLQGGNEKLF

J gene: TRBJ1-1
V gene: TRBV9
CDR3 protein: ASSVDGTNTEAF

J gene: TRBJ1-2
V gene: TRBV12-3/TRBV12-4
CDR3 protein: ASSLDRSYGYT

J gene: TRBJ2-6
V gene: TRBV24-1
CDR3 protein: ATSDSRVSGANVLT

J gene: TRBJ1-1
V gene: TRBV7-6
CDR3 protein: ASSYGTEAF

J gene: TRBJ2-3
V gene: TRBV10-1
CDR3 protein: ASSVGTGNTQY

J gene: TRBJ2-1
V gene: TRBV7-7
CDR3 protein: ASSQTSGGRNEQF

J gene: TRBJ2-1
V gene: TRBV3-1/TRBV3-2
CDR3 protein: ASSQDWRGGEQF

J gene: TRBJ2-7
V gene: TRBV3-1/TRBV3-2
CDR3 protein: ASSQWRGTGAPEQY

J gene: TRBJ1-4
V gene: TRBV7-9
CDR3 protein: ASSVQETTNEKLF

J gene: TRBJ1-1
V gene: TRBV28
CDR3 protein: ASIQQGMNTEAF

J gene: TRBJ1-6
V gene: TRBV4-2
CDR3 protein: ASSQIGYNSPLH

J gene: TRBJ2-5
V gene: TRBV18
CDR3 protein: ASSPARETQY

J gene: TRBJ2-3
V gene: TRBV5-1
CDR3 protein: ASSLALDTQY

J gene: TRBJ2-1
V gene: TRBV3-1/TRBV3-2
CDR3 protein: ASSQVDRGPHNEQF

J gene: TRBJ2-5
V gene: TRBV27
CDR3 protein: ASGSYLAGFQETQY

J gene: TRBJ1-1
V gene: TRBV7-9
CDR3 protein: ASSQGRMNTEAF

J gene: TRBJ1-1
V gene: TRBV3-1/TRBV3-2
CDR3 protein: ASSLQAGKAF

J gene: TRBJ1-6
V gene: TRBV30
CDR3 protein: AWVKFGLKNSPLH